This T cell receptor (beta chain) was sequenced in a study of long-term antiretroviral therapy in people with HIV. At the survey level, the v3.0 immunoSEQ assay was run. Using immunoSEQ multiplex PCR, the repertoire was profiled, and TCRdb retains in-frame clones only, with some absent. The profile shows approximately 22,000 clones, around 84% of them singletons. The CDR3 is made up of 16 amino acids. The V gene end was trimmed by 9 bases and the J gene end by 2 bases; junction bases not matched to a gene: 13. The germline V gene has CDR1 SGHNT and CDR2 YYREEE (reference sequence). The material sequenced was unsorted PBMCs, taken 0.1 years before starting antiretroviral therapy. The origin of this receptor is a man younger than 30 with HIV. The genes are TRBV5-4 and TRBJ2-1; 8 bases fit TRBD1. CDR3 coding DNA: TGTGCCACACTTAGACAGGGGCCTCCCCCCTACAATGAGCAGTTCTTC. Amino acid sequence: CATLRQGPPPYNEQFF.